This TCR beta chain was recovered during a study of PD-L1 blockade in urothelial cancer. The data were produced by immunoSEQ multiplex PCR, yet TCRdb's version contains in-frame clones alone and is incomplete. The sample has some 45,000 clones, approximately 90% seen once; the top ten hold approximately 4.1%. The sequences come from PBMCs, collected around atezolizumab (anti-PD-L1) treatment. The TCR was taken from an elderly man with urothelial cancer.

CDR3 in amino acids: CASRLTITDTQYF. DNA of the CDR3: TGTGCCAGCAGGTTGACTATCACAGATACGCAGTATTTT. The gene calls are TRBV7-2 and TRBJ2-3, with D tentatively TRBD2 (5 bases). Germline CDR1 reads SGHTA; CDR2 reads FQGNSA. The CDR3 contains 13 residues. Trimming took 6 bases from V and 2 from J, leaving 9 bases between them.